These 5 T cell receptor beta chains were sequenced from one sample in a study of blood T cells in healthy people across ages. Then a second PCR, running roughly 7 to 11 cycles, was carried out with a sample-barcoded 5' primer and a J-beta primer mix. TCRdb recomputed calls from the 5' RACE reads with MiXCR, one row per CDR3 protein. The sample contains 1.2 million to 1.5 million distinct CDR3 sequences, approximately 59% of which appear only once. Source material: blood. These receptors all come from a man aged 18 to 30 in good health.

The rearrangement uses TRBV4-1 and TRBJ2-1; TRBD1 agrees at 9 bases. V dropped 2 bases and J dropped 0; count of bases not matched to a gene: 5. CDR1 is MGHRA and CDR2 is YSYEKL in the germline V gene. This CDR3 is 17 amino acids long. CDR3 loop: CASSQKGTGYSYNEQFF. The CDR3 DNA reads TGCGCCAGCAGCCAAAAAGGGACAGGGTACTCCTACAATGAGCAGTTCTTC.

This chain joins TRBV4-1 and TRBJ2-2; the match to TRBD2 covers 7 bases. Germline assignment: CDR1 MGHRA and CDR2 YSYEKL. With 1 base clipped from V and 7 bases from J, the junction kept 6 bases outside the gene matches. The CDR3 is 15 residues long. CDR3 amino acids: CASSQAGRAHGELFF. The CDR3 DNA sequence: TGCGCCAGCAGCCAAGCAGGGAGGGCCCACGGGGAGCTGTTTTTT.

This sequence joins TRBV5-1 and TRBJ1-6, with a weak D call TRBD1 (6 bases). Per germline, CDR1 SGHRS and CDR2 YFSETQ. The CDR3 covers 16 residues. V dropped 1 base and J dropped 6 bases, with 14 bases sitting between them. DNA of the CDR3: TGCGCCAGCAGCTTGCTGTTTCAGGGGAGTAATTCACCCCTCCACTTT. This codes for CASSLLFQGSNSPLHF.

This clonotype has more than one count but fewer than ten. V and J are TRBV28 and TRBJ2-1; perhaps TRBD2 as D (6 bases). This CDR3 region has 16 residues. With 5 bases removed from V and 1 base from J, the gap between germline ends came to 15 bases. Germline V gene sequence: CDR1 MDHEN, CDR2 SYDVKM. The CDR3 reads CASSPPGLRSYNEQFF. CDR3 DNA sequence: TGTGCCAGCAGTCCCCCGGGACTCCGGTCCTACAATGAGCAGTTCTTC.

The rearrangement links TRBV7-9 to TRBJ2-7; D tentatively reads TRBD1 or TRBD2 (5 bases each). V dropped 5 bases and J dropped 5 bases, with 13 bases sitting between them. This CDR3 spans 13 amino acids. Germline V gene data show CDR1 as SEHNR and CDR2 as FQNEAQ (reference sequence). The CDR3 nucleotides read TGTGCCAGCAGCGTATCCAGGGAGCACGAGCAGTACTTC. Translated: CASSVSREHEQYF.